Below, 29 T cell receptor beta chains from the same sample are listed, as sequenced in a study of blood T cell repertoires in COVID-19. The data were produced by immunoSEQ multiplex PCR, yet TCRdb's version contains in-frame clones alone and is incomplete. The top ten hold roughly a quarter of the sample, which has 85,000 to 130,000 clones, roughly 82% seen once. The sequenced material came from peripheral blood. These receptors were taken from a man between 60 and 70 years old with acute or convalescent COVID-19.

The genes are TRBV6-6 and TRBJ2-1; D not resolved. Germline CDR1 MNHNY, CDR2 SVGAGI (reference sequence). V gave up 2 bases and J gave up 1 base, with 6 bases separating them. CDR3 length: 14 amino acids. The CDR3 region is CASSYPPSYNEQFF. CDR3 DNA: TGTGCCAGCAGTTACCCCCCTTCCTACAATGAGCAGTTCTTC.

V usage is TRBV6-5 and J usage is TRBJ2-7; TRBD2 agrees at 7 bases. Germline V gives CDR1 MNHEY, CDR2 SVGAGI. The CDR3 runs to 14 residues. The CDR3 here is CASSDSGRENEQYV. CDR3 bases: TGTGCCAGCAGTGACTCAGGGAGGGAGAACGAGCAGTACGTC.

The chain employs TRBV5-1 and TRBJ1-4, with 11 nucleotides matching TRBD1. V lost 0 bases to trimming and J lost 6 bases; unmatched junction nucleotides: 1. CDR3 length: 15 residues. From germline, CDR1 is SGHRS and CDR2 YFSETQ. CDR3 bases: TGCGCCAGCAGCTTGGCGGGACAGGGGGATGAAAAACTGTTTTTT. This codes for CASSLAGQGDEKLFF.

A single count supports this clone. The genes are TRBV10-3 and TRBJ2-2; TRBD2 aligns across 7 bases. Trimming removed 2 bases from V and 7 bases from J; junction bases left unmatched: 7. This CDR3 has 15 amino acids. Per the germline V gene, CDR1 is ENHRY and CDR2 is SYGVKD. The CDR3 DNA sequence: TGTGCCATCAGTGAGACTAGAGGGAGGGACGGGGAGCTGTTTTTT. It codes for CAISETRGRDGELFF.

In DNA form, the CDR3 reads TGTGCCATCAGTGAGTCGAAGGGGCCAGAGGTTACCGGGGAGCTGTTTTTT. This encodes CAISESKGPEVTGELFF. The chain links TRBV10-3 to TRBJ2-2; a possible D gene is TRBD1 (5 bases). Trimming cost V 0 bases and J 5 bases, with 16 bases left between them. This CDR3 contains 17 residues. Germline CDR1 ENHRY, CDR2 SYGVKD.

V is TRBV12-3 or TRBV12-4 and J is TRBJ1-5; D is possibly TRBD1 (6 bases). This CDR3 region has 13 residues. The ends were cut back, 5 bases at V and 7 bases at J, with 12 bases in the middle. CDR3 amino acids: CASSPTGYQPQHF. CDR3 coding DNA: TGTGCCAGCAGTCCCACAGGGTACCAGCCCCAGCATTTT.

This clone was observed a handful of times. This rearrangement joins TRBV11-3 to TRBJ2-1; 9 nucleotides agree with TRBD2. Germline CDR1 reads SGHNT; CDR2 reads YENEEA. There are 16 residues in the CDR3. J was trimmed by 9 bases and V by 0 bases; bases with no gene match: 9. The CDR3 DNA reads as TGTGCCAGCAGCTTAGATCCTGGGACTAGCATCGGTGAGCAGTTCTTC. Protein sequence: CASSLDPGTSIGEQFF.

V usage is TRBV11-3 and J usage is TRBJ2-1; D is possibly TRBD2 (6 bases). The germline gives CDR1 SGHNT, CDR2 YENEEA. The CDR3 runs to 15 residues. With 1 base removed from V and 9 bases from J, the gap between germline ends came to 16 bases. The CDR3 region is CASSLAGVTRGEQFF. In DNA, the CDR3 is TGTGCCAGCAGCTTAGCGGGAGTGACAAGAGGTGAGCAGTTCTTC.

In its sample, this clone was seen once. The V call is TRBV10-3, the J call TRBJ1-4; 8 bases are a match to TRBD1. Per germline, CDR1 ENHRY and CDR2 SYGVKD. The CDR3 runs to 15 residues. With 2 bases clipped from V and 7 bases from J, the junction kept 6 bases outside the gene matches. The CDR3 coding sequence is TGTGCCATCAGTGAGAAGACAGGGGAAGGTGAAAAACTGTTTTTT. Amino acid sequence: CAISEKTGEGEKLFF.

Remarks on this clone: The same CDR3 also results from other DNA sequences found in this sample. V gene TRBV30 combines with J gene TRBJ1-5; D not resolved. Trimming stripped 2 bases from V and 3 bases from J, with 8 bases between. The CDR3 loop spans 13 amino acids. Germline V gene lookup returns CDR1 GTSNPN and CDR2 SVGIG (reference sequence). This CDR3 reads CAWSYRSNQPQHF. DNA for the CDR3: TGTGCCTGGAGTTACAGATCCAATCAGCCCCAGCATTTT.

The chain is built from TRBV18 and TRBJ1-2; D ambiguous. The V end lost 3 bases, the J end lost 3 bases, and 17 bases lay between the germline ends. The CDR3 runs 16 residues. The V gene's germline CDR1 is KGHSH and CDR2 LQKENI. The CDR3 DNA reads TGTGCCAGCTCACCTCGGCTAGAGGGTAGCGACTATGGCTACACCTTC. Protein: CASSPRLEGSDYGYTF.

The CDR3 loop is CASSLAGSGPQHF. The CDR3 DNA sequence: TGCGCCAGCAGCTTGGCGGGGTCAGGGCCCCAGCATTTT. The J gene is TRBJ1-5, the V gene TRBV5-1; D is uncertain. The CDR3 runs 13 residues. Looked up from germline, CDR1 is SGHRS and CDR2 is YFSETQ. V was shortened by 0 bases and J by 9 bases, with 10 bases between the two germline ends.

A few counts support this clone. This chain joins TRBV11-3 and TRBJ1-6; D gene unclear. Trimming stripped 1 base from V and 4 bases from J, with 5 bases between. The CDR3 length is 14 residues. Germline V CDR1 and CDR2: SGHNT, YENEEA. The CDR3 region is CASSLAQYNSPLHF. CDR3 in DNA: TGTGCCAGCAGCTTAGCCCAATATAATTCACCCCTCCACTTT.

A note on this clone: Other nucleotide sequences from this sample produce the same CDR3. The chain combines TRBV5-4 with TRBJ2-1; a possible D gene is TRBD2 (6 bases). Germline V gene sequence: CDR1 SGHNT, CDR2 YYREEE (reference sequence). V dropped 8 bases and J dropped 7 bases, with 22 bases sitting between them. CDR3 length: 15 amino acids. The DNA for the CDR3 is TGTGCCAGTGGATTTAAAAGCGGAGGGAGAAATGAGCAGTTCTTC. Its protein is CASGFKSGGRNEQFF. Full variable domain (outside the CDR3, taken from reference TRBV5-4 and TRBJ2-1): ETGVTQSPTHLIKTRGQQVTLRCSSQSGHNTVSWYQQALGQGPQFIFQYYREEENGRGNFPPRFSGLQFPNYSSELNVNALELDDSALYLCASGFKSGGRNEQFFGPGTRLTVL.

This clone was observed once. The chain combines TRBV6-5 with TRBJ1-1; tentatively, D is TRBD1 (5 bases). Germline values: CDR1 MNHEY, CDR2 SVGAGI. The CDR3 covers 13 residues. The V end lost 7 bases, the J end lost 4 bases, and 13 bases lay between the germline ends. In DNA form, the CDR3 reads TGTGCCAGCAAAAGCACAGGACGCACTGAAGCTTTCTTT. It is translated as CASKSTGRTEAFF.

The CDR3 spells CASSRQAHNSPLHF. CDR3 nucleotide sequence: TGTGCCAGCAGTCGACAGGCCCATAATTCACCCCTCCACTTT. V usage is TRBV6-5 and J usage is TRBJ1-6, with D possibly being TRBD1 (6 bases). Germline-derived CDR1 and CDR2 are MNHEY and SVGAGI. The CDR3 is 14 residues long. V was pared by 5 bases and J by 5 bases, with 10 bases between.

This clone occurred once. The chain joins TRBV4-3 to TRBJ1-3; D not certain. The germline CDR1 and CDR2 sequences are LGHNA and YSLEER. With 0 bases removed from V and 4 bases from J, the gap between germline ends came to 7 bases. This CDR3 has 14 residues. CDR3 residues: CASSQDTLGNTIYF. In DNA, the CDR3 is TGCGCCAGCAGCCAAGATACTTTGGGAAACACCATATATTTT.

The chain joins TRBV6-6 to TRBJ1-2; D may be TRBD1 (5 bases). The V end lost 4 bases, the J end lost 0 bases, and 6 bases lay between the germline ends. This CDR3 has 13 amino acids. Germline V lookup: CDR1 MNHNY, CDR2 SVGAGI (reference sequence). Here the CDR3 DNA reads TGTGCCAGCAGTTGGACACCTAACTATGGCTACACCTTC. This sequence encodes CASSWTPNYGYTF.

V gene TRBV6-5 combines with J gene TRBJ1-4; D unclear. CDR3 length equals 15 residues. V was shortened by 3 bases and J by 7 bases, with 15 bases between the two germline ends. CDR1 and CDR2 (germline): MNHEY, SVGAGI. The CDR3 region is CASSYRGQGGEKLFF. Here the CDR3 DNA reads TGTGCCAGCAGTTATCGAGGCCAAGGCGGTGAAAAACTGTTTTTT.

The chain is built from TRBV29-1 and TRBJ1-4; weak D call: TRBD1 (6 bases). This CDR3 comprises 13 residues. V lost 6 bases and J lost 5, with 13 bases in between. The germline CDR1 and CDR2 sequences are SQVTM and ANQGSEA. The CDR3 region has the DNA TGCAGCGTACCGGACAGCGAGAATGAAAAACTGTTTTTT. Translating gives CSVPDSENEKLFF.

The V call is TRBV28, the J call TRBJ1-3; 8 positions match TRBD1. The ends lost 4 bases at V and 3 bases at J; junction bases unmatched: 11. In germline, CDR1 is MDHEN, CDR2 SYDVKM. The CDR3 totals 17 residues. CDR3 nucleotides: TGTGCCAGCAGTTACGGAGCCGGACAGGGAGGTGGAAACACCATATATTTT. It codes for CASSYGAGQGGGNTIYF. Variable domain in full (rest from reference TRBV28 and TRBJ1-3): DVKVTQSSRYLVKRTGEKVFLECVQDMDHENMFWYRQDPGLGLRLIYFSYDVKMKEKGDIPEGYSVSREKKERFSLILESASTNQTSMYLCASSYGAGQGGGNTIYFGEGSWLTVV.

The CDR3 region has the DNA TGTGCCAGCAGCCAAGGACAGTATAATTCACCCCTCCACTTT. As protein: CASSQGQYNSPLHF. This rearrangement joins TRBV3-1 (or the pseudogene TRBV3-2) to TRBJ1-6; D perhaps matches TRBD1 (5 bases). V dropped 1 base and J dropped 4 bases, with 5 bases sitting between them. The CDR3 sequence is 14 residues long. CDR1 is LGHDT, CDR2 YNNKEL, per germline (reference sequence).

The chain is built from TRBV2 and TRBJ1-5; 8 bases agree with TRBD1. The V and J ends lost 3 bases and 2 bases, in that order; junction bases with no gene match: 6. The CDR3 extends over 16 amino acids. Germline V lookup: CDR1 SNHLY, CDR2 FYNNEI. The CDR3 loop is CASSDRTGTGNQPQHF. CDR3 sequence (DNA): TGTGCCAGCAGTGACCGGACAGGGACGGGCAATCAGCCCCAGCATTTT.

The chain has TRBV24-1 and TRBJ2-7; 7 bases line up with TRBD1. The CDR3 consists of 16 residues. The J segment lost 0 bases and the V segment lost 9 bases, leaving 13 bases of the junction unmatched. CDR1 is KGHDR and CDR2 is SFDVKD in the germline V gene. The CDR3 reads CATPGLDRFSSYEQYV. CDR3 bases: TGTGCCACCCCGGGCCTGGACAGGTTTTCCTCCTACGAGCAGTACGTC.

The CDR3 sequence: CASSLEGLTEAFF. The CDR3 nucleotides read TGTGCCAGCAGCTTAGAGGGGTTAACTGAAGCTTTCTTT. The genes are TRBV7-8 and TRBJ1-1; weak D call: TRBD1 (5 bases). The V gene lost 1 base and the J gene lost 5 bases, with 8 bases spanning the gap. The CDR3 runs to 13 residues. Germline CDR1 reads SGHVS; CDR2 reads FQNEAQ.

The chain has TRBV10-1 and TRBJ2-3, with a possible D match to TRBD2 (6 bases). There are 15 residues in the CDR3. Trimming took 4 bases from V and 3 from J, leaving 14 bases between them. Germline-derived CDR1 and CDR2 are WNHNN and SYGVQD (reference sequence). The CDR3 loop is CASSGKSGGTDTQYF. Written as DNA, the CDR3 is TGCGCCAGCAGTGGAAAAAGTGGGGGGACAGATACGCAGTATTTT.

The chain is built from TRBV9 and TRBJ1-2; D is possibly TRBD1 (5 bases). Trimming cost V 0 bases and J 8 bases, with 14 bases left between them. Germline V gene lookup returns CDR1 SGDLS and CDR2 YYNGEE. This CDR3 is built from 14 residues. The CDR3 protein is CASSVGHRGGGYTF. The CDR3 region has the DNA TGTGCCAGCAGCGTAGGCCATAGGGGAGGCGGCTACACCTTC.

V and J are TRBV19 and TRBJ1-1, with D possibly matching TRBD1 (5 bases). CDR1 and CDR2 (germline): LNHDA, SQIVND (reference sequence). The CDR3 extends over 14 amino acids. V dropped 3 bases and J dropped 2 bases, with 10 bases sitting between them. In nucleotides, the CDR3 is TGTGCCAGTAGTATCATGGGGCCAAACACTGAAGCTTTCTTT. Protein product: CASSIMGPNTEAFF. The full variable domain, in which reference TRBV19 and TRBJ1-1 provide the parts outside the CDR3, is DGGITQSPKYLFRKEGQNVTLSCEQNLNHDAMYWYRQDPGQGLRLIYYSQIVNDFQKGDIAEGYSVSREKKESFPLTVTSAQKNPTAFYLCASSIMGPNTEAFFGQGTRLTVV.

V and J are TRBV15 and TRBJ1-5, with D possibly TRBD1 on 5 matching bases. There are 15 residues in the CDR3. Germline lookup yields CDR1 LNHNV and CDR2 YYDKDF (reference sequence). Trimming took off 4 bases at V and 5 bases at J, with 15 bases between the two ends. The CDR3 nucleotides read TGTGCCACCAGCAAGGACACCGAACCCCATCAGCCCCAGCATTTT. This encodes CATSKDTEPHQPQHF.